This T cell receptor beta chain originates from a study of human T cells and chemical hapten exposure. Study outcomes and limitations: With DPC sensitization, TCRs exceeding 1 in 1000 frequency showed no change.

Trimming left V 5 bases short and J 0 bases short, with 8 bases between. Germline CDR1 SGHTA, CDR2 FQGTGA. This CDR3 contains 13 residues. Noted time point: patch test 3, about 24 weeks after DPC sensitization. The treatment denotes: therapeutic diphenylcyclopropenone sensitization with weekly scalp DPC. Authors' data handling: TCRs per sample had a median of around 96,000 and ranged from about 23,224 to 700,000. Via MiXCR, TCRdb re-called the RACE reads, giving one row per CDR3 protein. These V and J calls rely on TCRdb rather than the paper's analysis. The sample yields just under 60,000 distinct CDR3 sequences, under 15% seen once. Notes on this clonotype: Its cognate antigen is unknown.

The chain has TRBV7-3 and TRBJ2-7; maybe TRBD1 (5 bases). The sample was whole blood, taken in connection with sensitization to the hapten diphenylcyclopropenone (DPC). The sequence was collected from a man aged 30 to 45 with alopecia areata. Some clones in this sample may be carry-over from other donors' samples. CDR3 coding DNA: TGTGCCAGCAGCGACAGAGGCTCCTACGAGCAGTACTTC. This codes for CASSDRGSYEQYF.